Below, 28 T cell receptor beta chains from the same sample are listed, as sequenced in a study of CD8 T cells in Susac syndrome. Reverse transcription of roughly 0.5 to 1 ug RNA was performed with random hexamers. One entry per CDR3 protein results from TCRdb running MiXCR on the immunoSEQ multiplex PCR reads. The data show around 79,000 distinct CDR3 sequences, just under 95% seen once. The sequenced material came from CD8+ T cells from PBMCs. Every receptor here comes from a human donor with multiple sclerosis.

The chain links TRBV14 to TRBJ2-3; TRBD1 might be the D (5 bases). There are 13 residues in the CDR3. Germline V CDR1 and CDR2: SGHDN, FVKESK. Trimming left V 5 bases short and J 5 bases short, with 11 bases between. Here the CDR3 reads CASSWTWGDTQYF. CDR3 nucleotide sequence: TGTGCCAGCAGCTGGACATGGGGAGATACGCAGTATTTT.

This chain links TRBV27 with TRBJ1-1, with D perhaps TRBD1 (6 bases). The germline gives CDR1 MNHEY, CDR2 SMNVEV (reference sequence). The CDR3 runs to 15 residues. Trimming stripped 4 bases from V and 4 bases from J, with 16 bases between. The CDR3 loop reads CASSSSRGLGTEAFF. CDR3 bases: TGTGCCAGCAGTTCCTCCAGGGGTTTGGGCACTGAAGCTTTCTTT.

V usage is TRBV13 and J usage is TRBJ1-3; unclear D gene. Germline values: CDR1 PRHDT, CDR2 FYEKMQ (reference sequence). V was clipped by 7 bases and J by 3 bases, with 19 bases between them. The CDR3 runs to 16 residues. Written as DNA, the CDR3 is TGTGCCAGCAATGGAGGGTATCATAATAGTGGAAACACCATATATTTT. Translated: CASNGGYHNSGNTIYF. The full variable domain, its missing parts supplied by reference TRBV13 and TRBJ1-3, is AAGVIQSPRHLIKEKRETATLKCYPIPRHDTVYWYQQGPGQDPQFLISFYEKMQSDKGSIPDRFSAQQFSDYHSELNMSSLELGDSALYFCASNGGYHNSGNTIYFGEGSWLTVV.

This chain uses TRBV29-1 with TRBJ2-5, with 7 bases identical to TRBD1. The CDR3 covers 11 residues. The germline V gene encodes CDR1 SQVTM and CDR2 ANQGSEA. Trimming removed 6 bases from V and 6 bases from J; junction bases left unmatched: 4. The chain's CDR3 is CSVRQGQTQYF. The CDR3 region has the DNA TGCAGCGTGCGACAGGGACAGACCCAGTACTTC.

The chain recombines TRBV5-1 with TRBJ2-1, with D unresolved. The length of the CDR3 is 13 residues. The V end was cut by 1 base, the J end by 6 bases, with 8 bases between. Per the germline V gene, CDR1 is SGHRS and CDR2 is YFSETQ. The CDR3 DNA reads TGCGCCAGCAGCTTGCCAAGAGGCAATGAGCAGTTCTTC. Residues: CASSLPRGNEQFF.

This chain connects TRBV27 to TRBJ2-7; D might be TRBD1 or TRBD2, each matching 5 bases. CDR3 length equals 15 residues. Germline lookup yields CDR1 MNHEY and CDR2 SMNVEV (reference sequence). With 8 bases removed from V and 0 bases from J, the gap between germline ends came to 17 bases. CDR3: CASSLSGAYSYEQYF. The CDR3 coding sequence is TGTGCCAGCTCGCTGTCCGGGGCCTACTCCTACGAGCAGTACTTC.

CDR3 in DNA: TGTGCCAGCAGCCATCCAGGGGCCTACGAGCAGTACTTC. Translation: CASSHPGAYEQYF. The chain uses TRBV3-1 and TRBJ2-7; possibly TRBD1 for D (6 bases). V lost 3 bases and J lost 2, with 8 bases in between. The CDR3 sequence is 13 residues long. Germline assignment: CDR1 LGHDT and CDR2 YNNKEL (reference sequence).

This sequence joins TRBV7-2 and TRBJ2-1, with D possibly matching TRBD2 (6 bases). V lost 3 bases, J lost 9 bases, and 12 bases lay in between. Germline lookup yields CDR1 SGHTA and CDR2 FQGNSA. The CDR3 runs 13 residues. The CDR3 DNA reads TGTGCCAGCAGCTTGGGCGGGAATGGTGAGCAGTTCTTC. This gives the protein CASSLGGNGEQFF.

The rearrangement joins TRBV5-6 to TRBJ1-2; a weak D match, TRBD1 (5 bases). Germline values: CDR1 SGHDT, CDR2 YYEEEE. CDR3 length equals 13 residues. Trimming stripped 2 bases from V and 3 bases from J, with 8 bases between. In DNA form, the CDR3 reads TGTGCCAGCAGCTTCGGGACTTACTATGGCTACACCTTC. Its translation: CASSFGTYYGYTF. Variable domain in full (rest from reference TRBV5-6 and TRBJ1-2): DAGVTQSPTHLIKTRGQQVTLRCSPKSGHDTVSWYQQALGQGPQFIFQYYEEEERQRGNFPDRFSGHQFPNYSSELNVNALLLGDSALYLCASSFGTYYGYTFGSGTRLTVV.

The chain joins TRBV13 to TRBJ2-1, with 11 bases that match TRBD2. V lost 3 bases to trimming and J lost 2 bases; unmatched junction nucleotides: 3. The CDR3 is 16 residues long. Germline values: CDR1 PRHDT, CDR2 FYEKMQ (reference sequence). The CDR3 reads CASSFGTSGAYNEQFF. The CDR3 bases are TGTGCCAGCAGCTTCGGGACTAGCGGAGCCTACAATGAGCAGTTCTTC.

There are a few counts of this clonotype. CDR3 sequence reads: CASSYSGGTGELFF. CDR3 coding DNA: TGTGCCAGCAGTTACTCGGGTGGGACCGGGGAGCTGTTTTTT. This chain connects TRBV6-2 or TRBV6-3 to TRBJ2-2; D gene ambiguous. Trimming cost V 0 bases and J 5 bases, with 7 bases left between them. The CDR3 sequence is 14 residues long. The germline gives CDR1 MNHEY, CDR2 SVGEGT.

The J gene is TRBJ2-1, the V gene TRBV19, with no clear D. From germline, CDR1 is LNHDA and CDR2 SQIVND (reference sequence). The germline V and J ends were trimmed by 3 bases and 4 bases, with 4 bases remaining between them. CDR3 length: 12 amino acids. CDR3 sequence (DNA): TGTGCCAGTAGTATCCCGTACAATGAGCAGTTCTTC. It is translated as CASSIPYNEQFF.

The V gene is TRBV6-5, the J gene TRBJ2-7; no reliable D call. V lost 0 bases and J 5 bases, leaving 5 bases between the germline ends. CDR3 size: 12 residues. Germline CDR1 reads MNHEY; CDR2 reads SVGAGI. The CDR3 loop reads CASSYSPHEQYF. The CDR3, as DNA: TGTGCCAGCAGTTACTCTCCCCACGAGCAGTACTTC.

In DNA, the CDR3 is TGTGCCAGCAGTGGGGACAGGCGCACAGATACGCAGTATTTT. Residues: CASSGDRRTDTQYF. V usage is TRBV7-8 and J usage is TRBJ2-3; 8 nucleotides agree with TRBD1. CDR1 is SGHVS, CDR2 FQNEAQ, per germline. The CDR3 has 14 residues. Germline trimming cut 6 bases from V and 1 base from J; bases unmatched to any gene: 3. The variable domain in full, with the rest retrieved from reference TRBV7-8 and TRBJ2-3, is GAGVSQSPRYKVAKRGQDVALRCDPISGHVSLFWYQQALGQGPEFLTYFQNEAQLDKSGLPSDRFFAERPEGSVSTLKIQRTQQEDSAVYLCASSGDRRTDTQYFGPGTRLTVL.

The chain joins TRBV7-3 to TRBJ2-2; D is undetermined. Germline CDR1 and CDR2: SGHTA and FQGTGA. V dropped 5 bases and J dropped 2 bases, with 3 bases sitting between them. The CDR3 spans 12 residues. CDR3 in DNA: TGTGCCAGCAGCATAAACACCGGGGAGCTGTTTTTT. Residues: CASSINTGELFF.

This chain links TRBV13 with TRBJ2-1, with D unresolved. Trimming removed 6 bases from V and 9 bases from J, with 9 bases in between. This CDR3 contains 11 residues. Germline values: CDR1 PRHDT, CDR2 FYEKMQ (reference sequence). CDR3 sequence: CASSQRPEQFF. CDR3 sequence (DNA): TGTGCCAGCAGTCAAAGGCCTGAGCAGTTCTTC.

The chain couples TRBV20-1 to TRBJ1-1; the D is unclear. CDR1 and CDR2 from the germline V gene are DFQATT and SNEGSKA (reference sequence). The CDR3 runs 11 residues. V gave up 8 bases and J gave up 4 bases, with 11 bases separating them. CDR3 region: CSFQAGTEAFF. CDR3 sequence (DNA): TGCAGTTTCCAGGCGGGCACTGAAGCTTTCTTT.

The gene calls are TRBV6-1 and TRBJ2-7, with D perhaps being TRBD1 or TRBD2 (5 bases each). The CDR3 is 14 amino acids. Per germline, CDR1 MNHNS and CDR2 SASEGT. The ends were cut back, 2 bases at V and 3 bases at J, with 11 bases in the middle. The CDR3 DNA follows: TGTGCCAGCAGTGAAAGAGGGGACCTCTACGAGCAGTACTTC. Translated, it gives CASSERGDLYEQYF.

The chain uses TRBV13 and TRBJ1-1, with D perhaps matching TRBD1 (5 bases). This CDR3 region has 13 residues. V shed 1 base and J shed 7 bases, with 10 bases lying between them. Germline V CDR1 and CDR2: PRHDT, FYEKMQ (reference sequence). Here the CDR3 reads CASSLVRGFEAFF. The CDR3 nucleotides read TGTGCCAGCAGCTTAGTGCGGGGGTTTGAAGCTTTCTTT. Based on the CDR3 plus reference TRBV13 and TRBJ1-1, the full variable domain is AAGVIQSPRHLIKEKRETATLKCYPIPRHDTVYWYQQGPGQDPQFLISFYEKMQSDKGSIPDRFSAQQFSDYHSELNMSSLELGDSALYFCASSLVRGFEAFFGQGTRLTVV.

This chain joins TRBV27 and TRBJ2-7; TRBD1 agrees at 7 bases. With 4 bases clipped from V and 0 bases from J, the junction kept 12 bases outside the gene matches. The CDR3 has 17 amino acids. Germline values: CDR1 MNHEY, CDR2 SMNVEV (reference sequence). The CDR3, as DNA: TGTGCCAGCAGTTCTAAACAGGGGATCCCACTCTCCTACGAGCAGTACTTC. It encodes CASSSKQGIPLSYEQYF.

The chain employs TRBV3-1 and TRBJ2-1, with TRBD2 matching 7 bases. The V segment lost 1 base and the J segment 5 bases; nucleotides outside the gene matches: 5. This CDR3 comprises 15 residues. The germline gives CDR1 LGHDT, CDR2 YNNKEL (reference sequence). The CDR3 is CASSQARERDNEQFF. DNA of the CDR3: TGTGCCAGCAGCCAAGCGCGGGAGCGGGACAATGAGCAGTTCTTC.

In DNA, the CDR3 is TGTGCCAGCTCCTCGACAGAGGGGGGCTACACCTTC. As protein: CASSSTEGGYTF. This sequence joins TRBV18 and TRBJ1-2; weak D call: TRBD1 (5 bases). CDR3 length: 12 amino acids. The V gene lost 6 bases and the J gene lost 8 bases, with 13 bases spanning the gap. Per germline, CDR1 KGHSH and CDR2 LQKENI.

CDR3 region: CALELARASGSYEQYF. The CDR3, as DNA: TGTGCCTTGGAGCTTGCCCGGGCTAGCGGGAGTTACGAGCAGTACTTC. The genes are TRBV30 and TRBJ2-7; 10 nucleotides match TRBD2. The J segment lost 4 bases and the V segment lost 7 bases, leaving 16 bases of the junction unmatched. Germline CDR1 and CDR2: GTSNPN and SVGIG (reference sequence). The CDR3 is 16 amino acids. The full variable domain, with the rest looked up from reference TRBV30 and TRBJ2-7, is SQTIHQWPATLVQPVGSPLSLECTVEGTSNPNLYWYRQAAGRGLQLLFYSVGIGQISSEVPQNLSASRPQDRQFILSSKKLLLSDSGFYLCALELARASGSYEQYFGPGTRLTVT.

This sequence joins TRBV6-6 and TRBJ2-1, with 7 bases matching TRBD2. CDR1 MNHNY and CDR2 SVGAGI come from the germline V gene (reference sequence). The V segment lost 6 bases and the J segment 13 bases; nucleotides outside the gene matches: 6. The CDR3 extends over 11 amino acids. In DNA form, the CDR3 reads TGTGCCAGCAGCCCCGGGGACTACCAGTTCTTC. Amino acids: CASSPGDYQFF.

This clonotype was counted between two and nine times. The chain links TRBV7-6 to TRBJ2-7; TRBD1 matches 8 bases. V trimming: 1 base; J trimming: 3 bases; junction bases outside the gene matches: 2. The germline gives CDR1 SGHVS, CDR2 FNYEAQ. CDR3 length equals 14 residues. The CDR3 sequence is CASSLDGQGYEQYF. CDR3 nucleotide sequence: TGTGCCAGCAGCTTAGATGGACAGGGCTACGAGCAGTACTTC.

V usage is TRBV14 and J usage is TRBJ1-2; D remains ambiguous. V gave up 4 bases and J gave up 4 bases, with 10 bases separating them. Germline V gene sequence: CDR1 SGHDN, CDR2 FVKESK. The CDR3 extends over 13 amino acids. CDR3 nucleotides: TGTGCCAGCAGCCCGGCAACTCTCTATGGCTACACCTTC. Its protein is CASSPATLYGYTF. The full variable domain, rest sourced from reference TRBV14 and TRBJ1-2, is EAGVTQFPSHSVIEKGQTVTLRCDPISGHDNLYWYRRVMGKEIKFLLHFVKESKQDESGMPNNRFLAERTGGTYSTLKVQPAELEDSGVYFCASSPATLYGYTFGSGTRLTVV.

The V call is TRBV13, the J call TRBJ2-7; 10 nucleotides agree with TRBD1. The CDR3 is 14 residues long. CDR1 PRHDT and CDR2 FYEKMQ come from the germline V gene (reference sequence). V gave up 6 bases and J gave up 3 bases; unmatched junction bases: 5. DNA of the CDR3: TGTGCCAGCAGTTACCGGGACAGGGGCTACGAGCAGTACTTC. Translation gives CASSYRDRGYEQYF.

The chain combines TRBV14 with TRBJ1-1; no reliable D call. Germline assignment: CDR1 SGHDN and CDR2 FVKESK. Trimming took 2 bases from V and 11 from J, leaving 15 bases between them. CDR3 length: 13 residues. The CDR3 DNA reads TGTGCCAGCAGCCAATCGAGGTCCGGGTATGCTTTCTTT. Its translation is CASSQSRSGYAFF.